The 24 T cell receptor beta chains reported below all come from one sample, sequenced in a study of T cell repertoires in cytomegalovirus infection. These TCRs' antigens remain unknown. TCRdb redid the calling of the reads with MiXCR, one entry per CDR3 protein. This repertoire shows roughly 68,000 distinct CDR3 sequences, approximately 22% found once; its top ten account for around three quarters. Sequenced material: PBMCs, sequenced either directly or after in vitro stimulation (not recorded which). These receptors were taken from a human donor in good health (CMV status not recorded). Some clones in this sample may be carry-over from other donors' samples.

V is TRBV6-2 or TRBV6-3 and J is TRBJ2-3; 13 bases map to TRBD2. Germline CDR1 MNHEY, CDR2 SVGEGT. The CDR3 contains 15 residues. Losses at the gene ends were 6 bases for V and 4 bases for J; bases not matched to a gene: 4. CDR3 coding DNA: TGTGCCAGCAGCGGACTAGCGGGAGCAGCAGATACGCAGTATTTT. Encoded protein: CASSGLAGAADTQYF.

This clonotype showed up many times. The chain recombines TRBV14 with TRBJ1-1; D is unclear. Germline V CDR1 and CDR2: SGHDN, FVKESK. The CDR3 extends over 16 amino acids. V lost 4 bases and J lost 0, with 15 bases in between. CDR3 amino acids: CASSLLMTALNTEAFF. CDR3 DNA sequence: TGTGCCAGCAGCCTCTTGATGACGGCGTTGAACACTGAAGCTTTCTTT.

The chain is built from TRBV12-3 or TRBV12-4 and TRBJ2-5; D is possibly TRBD2 (5 bases). The length of the CDR3 is 15 residues. Trimming removed 3 bases from V and 1 base from J, with 12 bases in between. DNA for the CDR3: TGTGCCAGCAGTTTGGGAAGAGGGTTCCAAGAGACCCAGTACTTC. This translates into CASSLGRGFQETQYF.

Note on this clonotype: The junction differs from germline at one of its ends, possibly a read error. The V and J genes are TRBV4-3 and TRBJ2-1; D is unclear. The CDR3 sequence is 16 residues long. Germline V gene sequence: CDR1 LGHNA, CDR2 YSLEER. In nucleotides, the CDR3 is TGCGCCAGCAGCCAAGATGCTGTCAACTCCTACAATGAGCGGTTCTTC. The encoded protein is CASSQDAVNSYNERFF.

The rearrangement uses TRBV7-2 and TRBJ2-7; D is undetermined. The germline V gene has CDR1 SGHTA and CDR2 FQGNSA. This CDR3 contains 14 residues. Trimming left V 5 bases short and J 1 base short, with 12 bases between. The CDR3 loop is CASSTGSHSYEQYF. The CDR3 coding sequence is TGTGCCAGCAGCACCGGGTCCCATTCCTACGAGCAGTACTTC.

This clonotype was detected once. This chain joins TRBV7-9 and TRBJ2-2; weak D call: TRBD2 (6 bases). Germline CDR1 reads SEHNR; CDR2 reads FQNEAQ (reference sequence). The CDR3 covers 16 residues. The germline V and J ends were trimmed by 4 bases and 7 bases, with 19 bases remaining between them. Here the CDR3 DNA reads TGTGCCAGCAGCTCGGCCCGGGAGAACCGGAACGGGGAGCTGTTTTTT. It encodes CASSSARENRNGELFF.

The chain is built from TRBV27 and TRBJ1-2; 8 bases are shared with TRBD1. From germline, CDR1 is MNHEY and CDR2 SMNVEV (reference sequence). Trimming at V came to 2 bases and at J to 8 bases, leaving 7 bases not matched to a gene. This CDR3 contains 14 residues. Here the CDR3 reads CASSLGQGSGGYTF. The CDR3 nucleotides read TGTGCCAGCAGTTTAGGACAGGGATCGGGCGGCTACACCTTC.

This clonotype was found a few times. This chain links TRBV4-3 with TRBJ2-1; D remains unclear. Per germline, CDR1 LGHNA and CDR2 YSLEER. The CDR3 is made up of 15 amino acids. Trimming took 1 base from V and 3 from J, leaving 10 bases between them. This CDR3 reads CASSQARQSYNEQFF. In DNA form, the CDR3 reads TGCGCCAGCAGCCAAGCGCGGCAGAGCTACAATGAGCAGTTCTTC.

This clonotype has only a few counts. This chain uses TRBV7-2 with TRBJ1-5, with D hard to call. Trimming shortened V by 1 base and J by 5 bases, and 9 bases separated the two germline ends. The CDR3 runs to 14 residues. CDR1 and CDR2 (germline): SGHTA, FQGNSA. CDR3 region: CASSLGRKDQPQHF. For the CDR3, the DNA is TGTGCCAGCAGCTTAGGGCGAAAGGATCAGCCCCAGCATTTT. The entire variable domain, with the rest obtained from reference TRBV7-2 and TRBJ1-5, is as follows: GAGVSQSPSNKVTEKGKDVELRCDPISGHTALYWYRQSLGQGLEFLIYFQGNSAPDKSGLPSDRFSAERTGGSVSTLTIQRTQQEDSAVYLCASSLGRKDQPQHFGDGTRLSIL.

V is TRBV20-1 and J is TRBJ1-2; D gene ambiguous. Trimming cost V 3 bases and J 8 bases, with 13 bases left between them. Germline CDR1 is DFQATT and CDR2 is SNEGSKA (reference sequence). CDR3 length equals 12 residues. CDR3 residues: CSASRGSEGYTF. The CDR3, as DNA: TGCAGTGCTAGTCGGGGTTCGGAAGGCTACACCTTC.

This clonotype was found many times. The rearrangement joins TRBV7-2 to TRBJ2-1; the match to TRBD1 covers 10 bases. The CDR3 runs to 15 residues. With V trimmed by 4 bases and J by 10 bases, 10 bases remained unmatched. Germline V lookup: CDR1 SGHTA, CDR2 FQGNSA. This CDR3 is CASSSQTGGLVEQFF. Written as DNA, the CDR3 is TGTGCCAGCAGCTCCCAGACAGGGGGCTTGGTGGAGCAGTTCTTC.

The gene calls are TRBV30 and TRBJ1-4; 10 bases line up with TRBD1. Germline values: CDR1 GTSNPN, CDR2 SVGIG (reference sequence). The CDR3 length is 15 residues. V shed 0 bases and J 8 bases; nucleotides not matched to a gene: 6. CDR3 in DNA: TGTGCCTGGAGTGTACGGACAGGGGGACGGGAAAAACTGTTTTTT. This codes for CAWSVRTGGREKLFF.

The gene calls are TRBV11-2 and TRBJ1-1, with TRBD1 matching 8 bases. The CDR3 length is 15 residues. Germline CDR1 is SGHAT and CDR2 is FQNNGV. Trimming cost V 5 bases and J 1 base; bases outside gene matches: 6. As DNA, the CDR3 is TGTGCCAGCAGCACGGCCGGGACAGGGAACACTGAAGCTTTCTTT. This translates into CASSTAGTGNTEAFF. Full variable domain (outside the CDR3, taken from reference TRBV11-2 and TRBJ1-1): EAGVAQSPRYKIIEKRQSVAFWCNPISGHATLYWYQQILGQGPKLLIQFQNNGVVDDSQLPKDRFSAERLKGVDSTLKIQPAKLEDSAVYLCASSTAGTGNTEAFFGQGTRLTVV.

This clonotype appeared a few times. The genes are TRBV12-5 and TRBJ2-3, with TRBD2 matching over 9 bases. The ends lost 7 bases at V and 4 bases at J; junction bases unmatched: 9. From germline, CDR1 is LGHNT and CDR2 FRNRAP. CDR3 length: 15 residues. The CDR3 sequence: CASASGTSKSDTQYF. The CDR3 DNA reads as TGTGCTAGTGCCTCTGGGACTAGCAAGTCAGATACGCAGTATTTT.

The sample holds a few counts of this clonotype. This chain links TRBV7-9 with TRBJ2-5; D ambiguous. The CDR3 contains 12 residues. Germline V gives CDR1 SEHNR, CDR2 FQNEAQ (reference sequence). V was pared by 3 bases and J by 0 bases, with 2 bases between. CDR3 in amino acids: CASSLNQETQYF. The CDR3 DNA follows: TGTGCCAGCAGCTTGAACCAAGAGACCCAGTACTTC. The variable domain in full, completed from reference TRBV7-9 and TRBJ2-5, reads DTGVSQNPRHKITKRGQNVTFRCDPISEHNRLYWYRQTLGQGPEFLTYFQNEAQLEKSRLLSDRFSAERPKGSFSTLEIQRTEQGDSAMYLCASSLNQETQYFGPGTRLLVL.

This clonotype appeared a few times. The DNA for the CDR3 is TGCAGTGCCCCCCGGGAGAAGAACTATGGCTACACCTTC. This codes for CSAPREKNYGYTF. The chain recombines TRBV20-1 with TRBJ1-2; D ambiguous. CDR1 and CDR2 (germline): DFQATT, SNEGSKA (reference sequence). This CDR3 is 13 amino acids long. Trimming removed 6 bases from V and 2 bases from J, with 13 bases in between.

This clonotype was counted ten times or more. As DNA, the CDR3 is TGTGCCAGCAGCTTAGTTCCCAGCTCCTACGAGCAGTACTTC. Translated, it gives CASSLVPSSYEQYF. This chain connects TRBV7-2 to TRBJ2-7; D unclear. Trimming took off 1 base at V and 0 bases at J, with 7 bases between the two ends. CDR1 is SGHTA and CDR2 is FQGNSA in the germline V gene. The CDR3 contains 14 residues.

The chain carries TRBV7-2 and TRBJ2-1, with 9 bases matching TRBD2. V shed 6 bases and J 7 bases; nucleotides not matched to a gene: 10. The CDR3 runs 15 residues. From germline, CDR1 is SGHTA and CDR2 FQGNSA. For the CDR3, the DNA is TGTGCCAGCAGTAGATCTAGCGGGACCATAAATGAGCAGTTCTTC. Its protein is CASSRSSGTINEQFF.

This clonotype has only a few counts. This sequence joins TRBV6-8 and TRBJ1-2; 11 bases agree with TRBD1. The V gene end was trimmed by 9 bases and the J gene end by 8 bases; junction bases not matched to a gene: 8. CDR1 and CDR2 from the germline V gene are MNHGY and SAAAGT. CDR3 size: 13 residues. CDR3 sequence: CASGQGADEGYTF. The DNA of the CDR3 is TGTGCCAGTGGACAGGGGGCGGATGAGGGCTACACCTTC.

The V and J genes are TRBV5-5 and TRBJ1-5; D gene ambiguous. This CDR3 is built from 15 residues. The germline V and J ends were trimmed by 4 bases and 0 bases, with 11 bases remaining between them. Germline CDR1 reads SGHKS; CDR2 reads YYEKEE (reference sequence). The CDR3 region has the DNA TGTGCCAGCAGCCCCTATTACTATAGCAATCAGCCCCAGCATTTT. Its translation is CASSPYYYSNQPQHF.

This clonotype was seen many times. The V call is TRBV7-2, the J call TRBJ1-1, with D maybe TRBD1 (6 bases). The germline V gene encodes CDR1 SGHTA and CDR2 FQGNSA. V lost 5 bases and J lost 1, with 20 bases in between. The CDR3 has 17 residues. The CDR3 loop reads CASSLIGGAAGNTEAFF. The CDR3, as DNA: TGTGCCAGCAGCCTAATAGGGGGGGCGGCGGGGAACACTGAAGCTTTCTTT.

This clonotype was found many times. J is TRBJ1-1 and V is TRBV4-3; unclear D gene. V was pared by 4 bases and J by 0 bases, with 24 bases between. The CDR3 is made up of 19 amino acids. Germline CDR1 is LGHNA and CDR2 is YSLEER. Here the CDR3 reads CASSPLPGPNAFMNTEAFF. In DNA, the CDR3 is TGCGCCAGCAGCCCCTTACCTGGACCCAACGCCTTCATGAACACTGAAGCTTTCTTT.

This clonotype was seen ten or more times. The chain recombines TRBV6-1 with TRBJ2-2, with D uncertain. With 7 bases removed from V and 1 base from J, the gap between germline ends came to 13 bases. Germline V lookup: CDR1 MNHNS, CDR2 SASEGT. This CDR3 is built from 15 residues. The CDR3 nucleotides read TGTGCCAGCAAAAAAATCCGCGGGAACACCGGGGAGCTGTTTTTT. Amino acid sequence: CASKKIRGNTGELFF.

This clonotype was counted many times. This chain's CDR3 is CASSLLGGETDTQYF. CDR3 DNA sequence: TGTGCCAGCAGCTTATTGGGAGGAGAGACAGATACGCAGTATTTT. The rearrangement joins TRBV7-2 to TRBJ2-3; maybe TRBD2 (6 bases). V was cut by 2 bases and J by 3 bases, with 12 bases left in between. The CDR3 covers 15 residues. From germline, CDR1 is SGHTA and CDR2 FQGNSA.